This is a list of T cell receptor beta chains from one sample in a study of cytomegalovirus exposure and HLA in healthy donors. The assay was immunoSEQ multiplex PCR, and TCRdb's table has in-frame clones only and misses some. Among 150,000 or so clones listed, 80% to 85% were seen once. Source material: PBMCs. These receptor sequences come from a man in his fifties or sixties in good health and CMV-seropositive. The CDR3 runs from the conserved cysteine through the conserved F or W. The D gene is left open where the match is weak.

d_call	v_call	cdr3_aa
TRBD1	TRBV9	CASSGDRGRSTEAFF
.	TRBV21-1	CASSNPAGQNTEAFF
.	TRBV6-1	CASSTRDGSEAFF
.	TRBV5-1	CASSLEGGAEGYTF
TRBD2	TRBV4-1	CASSQLAGGPSEQYF
TRBD2	TRBV5-1	CASRIAGAYEQYF
TRBD1	TRBV30	CAWRGQPNTEAFF
.	TRBV10-3	CAISEGGGGVGNSPLHF
TRBD2	TRBV7-9	CASSSGQVGGQETQYF
TRBD1	TRBV9	CASSGGTGKKNIQYF
TRBD1	TRBV4-3	CASSQERQGSRHF
TRBD1	TRBV30	CAWSAGYQGAYEQYF
.	TRBV7-9	CASSAGLRGNYGYTF
.	TRBV7-9	CASSPYGAPQETQYF
.	TRBV9	CASSVPGGPQHF
TRBD1	TRBV5-4	CASSFNRGRDEQYF
.	TRBV5-1	CASSFVGSLSYNEQFF
.	TRBV5-4	CASSLSGLTDTQYF
.	TRBV9	CASSVASGKNIQYF
.	TRBV13	CASSLGGWTNSGPGTDTQYF